This is a list of T cell receptor beta chains from one sample in a study of T cell responses to AZD1222 COVID-19 vaccine. Using immunoSEQ multiplex PCR, the repertoire was profiled, and TCRdb retains in-frame clones only, with some absent. This sample yields over 110,000 clones, of which roughly 88% are seen a single time; 1.6% belongs to the top ten. Source: peripheral blood, taken 28 days after the second AZD1222 dose. These TCRs come from an adult who received the AZD1222 COVID-19 vaccine. Each CDR3 is given with its conserved first and last residue. A D gene is named only where the DNA matches it firmly. Clone size, where shown, is once, few, many, or a class for clones that have expanded.

clone_size,j_call,d_call,v_call,cdr3_nt,cdr3_aa
.,TRBJ1-6,.,TRBV7-3,TGTGCCAGCAGCCTGGACTCCCTCTATAATTCACCCCTCCACTTT,CASSLDSLYNSPLHF
.,TRBJ2-5,.,TRBV5-1,TGCGCCAGCAGCTTGGGCCATAATACCCAAGAGACCCAGTACTTC,CASSLGHNTQETQYF
.,TRBJ1-4,TRBD1,TRBV5-1,TGCGCCAGCAGCTTGGGACAGGGCAAGGAAAAACTGTTTTTT,CASSLGQGKEKLFF
.,TRBJ2-7,.,TRBV11-2,TGTGCCAGCAGCTTCCTTTGGGATTCTGGGCAGTACTTC,CASSFLWDSGQYF
.,TRBJ2-7,.,TRBV5-4,TGTGCCAGCAGCTTTCTAGTGGGGTACGAGCAGTACTTC,CASSFLVGYEQYF
.,TRBJ2-1,TRBD2,TRBV9,TGTGCCAGCAGCGTAGCTACAAGCGGGAGGCCTCGTGAGCAGTTCTTC,CASSVATSGRPREQFF
.,TRBJ1-5,.,TRBV28,TGTGCCAGCAGTTCTCCAGGGGTTCCGGGGGCCCAGCATTTT,CASSSPGVPGAQHF
.,TRBJ2-1,.,TRBV29-1,TGCAGCGTTGTTCCGAGTTACAATGAGCAGTTCTTC,CSVVPSYNEQFF
.,TRBJ2-7,.,TRBV7-2,TGTGCCAGCAGCTTTGGTCTAGCATTTTACGAGCAGTACTTC,CASSFGLAFYEQYF
.,TRBJ2-5,TRBD1,TRBV10-1,TGCGCCAGCAAACAGGGGGAAGAGACCCAGTACTTC,CASKQGEETQYF
.,TRBJ1-6,TRBD1,TRBV27,TGTGCCAGCACAGGGACAGGGGGCGCACCCCTCCACTTT,CASTGTGGAPLHF
few,TRBJ2-2,.,TRBV6-5,TGTGCCAGTAGAGGGCTAGGGCAGGGCGGGGAGCTGTTTTTT,CASRGLGQGGELFF
.,TRBJ1-2,.,TRBV9,TGTGCCAGCAGTGCAGGGCTTAGGCTCGATTATGGCTACACCTTC,CASSAGLRLDYGYTF
.,TRBJ2-1,.,TRBV2,TGTGCCAGCAGTGTAGCGAGGGAGCAGTTCTTC,CASSVAREQFF
.,TRBJ2-4,TRBD1,TRBV28,TGTGCCAGCAGTCCAACGACAGGGGGAGCCAAAAACATTCAGTACTTC,CASSPTTGGAKNIQYF
few,TRBJ2-3,TRBD2,TRBV7-2,TGTGCCAGCAGCCTTAGGGTGCGGGGGGAGGCAGATACGCAGTATTTT,CASSLRVRGEADTQYF
.,TRBJ2-3,.,TRBV4-3,TGCGCCAGCAGCCAGGGGGCTAGCACAGATACGCAGTATTTT,CASSQGASTDTQYF
.,TRBJ2-3,.,TRBV1,TGCACCAGCAGCCAAGATAGGGGTGCGATAGTCAAGCCCGATACGCAGTATTTT,CTSSQDRGAIVKPDTQYF
few,TRBJ2-7,.,TRBV9,TGTGCCAGCAGCGGCCATCTTGCCGAGCAGTACTTC,CASSGHLAEQYF
.,TRBJ2-2,TRBD1,TRBV5-1,TGCGCCAGCAGCTTGGGGACAGGGAACACCGGGGAGCTGTTTTTT,CASSLGTGNTGELFF
.,TRBJ1-2,TRBD1,TRBV7-2,TGTGCCAGCAGCTTCAGAACGGGACAGCGGACGGCTAACTATGGCTACACCTTC,CASSFRTGQRTANYGYTF
.,TRBJ1-2,.,TRBV5-4,TGTGCCAGCAGCTTGGTTGGGAACCCATATGGCTACACCTTC,CASSLVGNPYGYTF
.,TRBJ1-2,TRBD1,TRBV5-1,TGCGCCAGCAGCTGGGAGCGACAGGGTAGGAACTATGGCTACACCTTC,CASSWERQGRNYGYTF
.,TRBJ2-7,.,TRBV27,TGTGCCAGCAGTTTAGGAGGCGAGCAGTACTTC,CASSLGGEQYF
.,TRBJ1-3,.,TRBV7-3,TGTGCCAGCAGCCGAGGACAGCTAGACTCTGGAAACACCATATATTTT,CASSRGQLDSGNTIYF
.,TRBJ1-1,TRBD1,TRBV28,TGTGCCAGCAGTTTAGACAGGGTAAACACTGAAGCTTTCTTT,CASSLDRVNTEAFF
.,TRBJ2-6,.,TRBV5-6,TGTGCCAGCCACTCCCTGGGGTCCGCGGGGGCCAACGTCCTGACTTTC,CASHSLGSAGANVLTF
.,TRBJ2-7,.,TRBV3-1/TRBV3-2,TGTGCCAGCAGCCTCAAGGGATCTCACGAGCAGTACTTC,CASSLKGSHEQYF
.,TRBJ2-1,.,TRBV19,TGTGCCAGTAGTCCTATTTCCGGGACAAGGTACAATGAGCAGTTCTTC,CASSPISGTRYNEQFF
.,TRBJ1-1,.,TRBV5-1,TGCGCCAGCAGCTTGGAATGGGTAGGGACCACTGAAGCTTTCTTT,CASSLEWVGTTEAFF
.,TRBJ2-7,TRBD2,TRBV2,TGTGCCAGCAGTGATAGGGGACTAGCGGAGTACTACGAGCAGTACTTC,CASSDRGLAEYYEQYF
.,TRBJ2-3,.,TRBV5-8,TGTGCCAGCAGCTTGCTGGATACGCAGTATTTT,CASSLLDTQYF
.,TRBJ1-4,.,TRBV7-9,TGTGCCAGCAGCCTCTCCGGAGTGGGGCCTAATGAAAAACTGTTTTTT,CASSLSGVGPNEKLFF